In its sample, the clone carrying this T cell receptor (beta chain) was seen many times. What it recognizes is unknown. Preparation of the TCRbeta library was carried out with unique molecular identifiers. In TCRdb, the PCR reads were re-called with MiXCR into one record per CDR3 protein. Among about 200,000 distinct CDR3 sequences listed, 5.5% to 7% were seen once. The data derive from a study of T-cell reconstitution after alpha-beta-depleted transplantation in children. Trimming removed 5 bases from V and 8 bases from J, with 13 bases in between. The CDR3 consists of 12 residues. The V gene's germline CDR1 is DFQATT and CDR2 SNEGSKA (reference sequence). Study-wide results and caveats: It was surviving recipient T cells and thymic progenitors that gave some patients high TCRbeta diversity at day 60. Roughly two months post-transplant, alpha-beta T cells reportedly originated from several hundred graft clones that had expanded.

The chain links TRBV20-1 to TRBJ2-1; the D gene is possibly TRBD2 (6 bases). The clonotype comes from a boy aged 2 to 9 with acute lymphoblastic leukemia, due to receive a stem cell transplant. The sequenced sample was PBMCs, obtained before TCRalphabeta/CD19-depleted stem cell transplant. CDR3 sequence (DNA): TGCAGTGCTGGAGGGACCATGGATGAGCAGTTCTTC. It translates to CSAGGTMDEQFF.